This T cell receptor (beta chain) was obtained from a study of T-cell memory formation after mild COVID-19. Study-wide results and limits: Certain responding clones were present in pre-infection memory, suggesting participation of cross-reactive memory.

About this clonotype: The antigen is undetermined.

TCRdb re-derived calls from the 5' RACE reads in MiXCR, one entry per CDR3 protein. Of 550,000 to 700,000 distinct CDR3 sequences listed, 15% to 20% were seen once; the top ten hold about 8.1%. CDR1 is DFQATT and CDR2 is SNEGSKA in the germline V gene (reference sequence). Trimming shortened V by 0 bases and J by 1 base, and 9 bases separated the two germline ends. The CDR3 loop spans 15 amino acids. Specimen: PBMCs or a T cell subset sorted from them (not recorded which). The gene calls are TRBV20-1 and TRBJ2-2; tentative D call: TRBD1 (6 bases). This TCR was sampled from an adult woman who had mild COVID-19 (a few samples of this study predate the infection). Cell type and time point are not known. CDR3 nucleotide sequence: TGCAGTGCTAGAGATGGGGGCCAGAACACCGGGGAGCTGTTTTTT. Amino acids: CSARDGGQNTGELFF.